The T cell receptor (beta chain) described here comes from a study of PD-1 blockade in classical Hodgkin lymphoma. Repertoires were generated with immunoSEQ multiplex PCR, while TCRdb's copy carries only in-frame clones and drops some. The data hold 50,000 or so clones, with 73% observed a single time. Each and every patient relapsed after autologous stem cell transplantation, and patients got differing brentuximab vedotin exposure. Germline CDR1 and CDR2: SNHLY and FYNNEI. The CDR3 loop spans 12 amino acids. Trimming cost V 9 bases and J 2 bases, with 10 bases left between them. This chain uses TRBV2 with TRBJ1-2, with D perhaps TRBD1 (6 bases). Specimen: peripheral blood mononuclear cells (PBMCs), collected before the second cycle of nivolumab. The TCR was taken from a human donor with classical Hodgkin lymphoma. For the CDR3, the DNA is TGTGCCAGAGAAGGGGGGAACTATGGCTACACCTTC. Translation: CAREGGNYGYTF.